This TCR beta chain is from a study of blood T cell repertoires in COVID-19. Across the whole study: Sites in the United States, Italy and Spain provided acute and convalescent COVID-19 samples. Sources were T cells, B-cell-depleted T cells, or PBMCs; the material itself was cDNA or gDNA.

Trimming stripped 4 bases from V and 4 bases from J, with 17 bases between. This CDR3 has 16 amino acids. The germline V gene encodes CDR1 SEHNR and CDR2 FQNEAQ (reference sequence). In the authors' methods: Amplification of reference gene primers provided the estimated nucleated cell counts. Here immunoSEQ multiplex PCR was the method, and the copy in TCRdb shows in-frame clones only, minus some. From that table come the V and J calls and clone size; the DNA was used to work out D and trimming. The top ten clones hold approximately 1% of a sample with approximately 170,000 clones, approximately 86% of them seen once.

The receptor comes from a man younger than 45 with acute or convalescent COVID-19. The V and J genes are TRBV7-9 and TRBJ1-5; the D gene is possibly TRBD1 (5 bases). Sequenced sample: peripheral blood. CDR3 region: CASSWSLGAENQPQHF. As DNA, the CDR3 is TGTGCCAGCAGCTGGTCCTTAGGGGCTGAAAATCAGCCCCAGCATTTT.